This entry features one T cell receptor (beta chain) sequence. Antigen: not known. In the original processing: Filtering differed for immunoSEQ, which gave only junction sequences without quality scores. Generated by immunoSEQ multiplex PCR, the TCRdb table keeps only in-frame clones and is missing some. V and J calls and clone size are given by that table; D and trimming were obtained from the DNA. The data contain 850,000 to 1,100,000 clones, roughly 77% of them singletons. The sample belongs to a study of shared clonotypes between healthy human individuals. General observations from the study: Shared across four donors were around 5% of the naive CD4 clonotypes. There were few donors, and this limited the genetic and exposure-history diversity represented.

V shed 2 bases and J shed 1 base, with 8 bases lying between them. The CDR3 runs 15 residues. In germline, CDR1 is KGHSH, CDR2 LQKENI. The sample comprised memory CD4+ T cells from PBMCs. Noted subset: CD45RA-negative fraction. This sequence was found in a man aged 18-30 years in good health. Some clones in this sample may be carry-over from other donors' samples. V usage is TRBV18 and J usage is TRBJ2-2, with D hard to call. DNA for the CDR3: TGTGCCAGCTCACCATGGGCAAAGAACACCGGGGAGCTGTTTTTT. Translated, it gives CASSPWAKNTGELFF.